The rows below give T cell receptor beta chains drawn from one sample of a study of blood T cell repertoires in COVID-19. TCRdb keeps only in-frame clones here, not all; method: immunoSEQ multiplex PCR. The table includes over 250,000 clones, about 85% detected once. The specimen was peripheral blood. Source of these receptors: a human donor in a cohort sampled during active COVID-19. CDR3s include the opening cysteine and the closing phenylalanine or tryptophan. The D gene is left open where the match is weak. Not every row has a clone size; where given, it reads once, few, many or a size class.

>.|TRBV4-1|TRBJ1-1|.
CASSQIPRGAGNTEAFF
TGCGCCAGCAGCCAAATCCCCCGGGGAGCGGGGAACACTGAAGCTTTCTTT
>.|TRBV4-3|TRBJ2-3|.
CASSQEKSGVGDTQYF
TGCGCCAGCAGCCAAGAAAAAAGCGGAGTGGGGGATACGCAGTATTTT
>TRBD2|TRBV18|TRBJ2-2|.
CASSPQREGLTGELFF
TGTGCCAGCTCACCACAGCGGGAGGGCCTCACCGGGGAGCTGTTTTTT
>TRBD2|TRBV10-2|TRBJ2-2|.
CASTQRETNTGELFF
TGCGCCAGCACCCAGCGGGAGACAAACACCGGGGAGCTGTTTTTT
>.|TRBV6-5|TRBJ2-1|.
CASTPGNYNEQFF
TGTGCCAGCACGCCAGGGAATTACAATGAGCAGTTCTTC
>.|TRBV6-5|TRBJ2-1|.
CASSYGRYYNEQFF
TGTGCCAGCAGTTACGGGAGGTACTACAATGAGCAGTTCTTC
>TRBD1|TRBV9|TRBJ1-4|.
CASSVGGQAEKLFF
TGTGCCAGCAGCGTAGGCGGACAGGCGGAAAAACTGTTTTTT
>.|TRBV6-5|TRBJ2-2|.
CASRSNSDGTGELFF
TGTGCCAGCAGATCGAATAGCGATGGCACCGGGGAGCTGTTTTTT
>.|TRBV10-3|TRBJ1-5|.
CAIAQYSNQPQHF
TGTGCCATCGCTCAGTATAGCAATCAGCCCCAGCATTTT
>TRBD2|TRBV6-5|TRBJ2-7|few
CASSPGTSGRVGQYF
TGTGCCAGCAGCCCCGGGACTAGCGGGAGGGTTGGGCAGTACTTC
>.|TRBV2|TRBJ2-3|.
CARSLAGLATDTQYF
TGTGCCCGCTCCCTTGCGGGATTGGCCACAGATACGCAGTATTTT
>TRBD2|TRBV7-2|TRBJ2-7|.
CASSSRTSGYEQYF
TGTGCCAGCAGCTCGCGGACTAGCGGGTACGAGCAGTACTTC
>.|TRBV19|TRBJ1-2|.
CASSMVPGANYGYTF
TGTGCCAGTAGTATGGTTCCAGGGGCTAACTATGGCTACACCTTC
>.|TRBV18|TRBJ2-4|.
CASSPRGQAKNIQYF
TGTGCCAGCTCACCACGAGGGCAGGCGAAAAACATTCAGTACTTC
>.|TRBV15|TRBJ2-7|.
CATSRDLTNPTSYEQYF
TGTGCCACCAGCAGAGATCTCACTAACCCAACATCCTACGAGCAGTACTTC
>.|TRBV19|TRBJ2-7|few
CASSIPGQDYEQYF
TGTGCCAGTAGTATACCGGGACAAGACTACGAGCAGTACTTC
>.|TRBV27|TRBJ2-7|.
CASSFQGFSFYEQYF
TGTGCCAGCAGTTTCCAGGGATTCTCTTTCTACGAGCAGTACTTC
>TRBD1|TRBV5-1|TRBJ1-1|.
CASKERGPDTEAFF
TGCGCCAGTAAGGAAAGGGGGCCTGACACTGAAGCTTTCTTT
>.|TRBV6-1|TRBJ1-5|few
CASSERTGRVRIQPQHF
TGTGCCAGCAGTGAACGCACAGGGAGGGTTCGGATTCAGCCCCAGCATTTT
>TRBD1|TRBV5-1|TRBJ1-2|.
CASSSGQGIYGYTF
TGCGCCAGCAGCTCCGGACAGGGGATCTATGGCTACACCTTC
>TRBD2|TRBV6-1|TRBJ2-7|.
CASSDRLAGVSYEQYF
TGTGCCAGCAGTGATAGACTAGCGGGGGTCTCCTACGAGCAGTACTTC
>.|TRBV7-2|TRBJ2-7|.
CASSSRGGPRDEQYF
TGTGCCAGCAGCTCTAGGGGGGGGCCTCGGGACGAGCAGTACTTC
>TRBD2|TRBV5-1|TRBJ2-2|many
CASSHSGRNTGELFF
TGCGCCAGCAGCCACAGCGGGAGAAACACCGGGGAGCTGTTTTTT
>TRBD2|TRBV20-1|TRBJ2-5|.
CSASKTSGGQETQYF
TGCAGTGCTAGTAAGACTAGCGGGGGACAAGAGACCCAGTACTTC
>TRBD1|TRBV10-3|TRBJ1-2|.
CATQDRVGGYTF
TGTGCCACCCAAGACAGGGTCGGCGGCTACACCTTC